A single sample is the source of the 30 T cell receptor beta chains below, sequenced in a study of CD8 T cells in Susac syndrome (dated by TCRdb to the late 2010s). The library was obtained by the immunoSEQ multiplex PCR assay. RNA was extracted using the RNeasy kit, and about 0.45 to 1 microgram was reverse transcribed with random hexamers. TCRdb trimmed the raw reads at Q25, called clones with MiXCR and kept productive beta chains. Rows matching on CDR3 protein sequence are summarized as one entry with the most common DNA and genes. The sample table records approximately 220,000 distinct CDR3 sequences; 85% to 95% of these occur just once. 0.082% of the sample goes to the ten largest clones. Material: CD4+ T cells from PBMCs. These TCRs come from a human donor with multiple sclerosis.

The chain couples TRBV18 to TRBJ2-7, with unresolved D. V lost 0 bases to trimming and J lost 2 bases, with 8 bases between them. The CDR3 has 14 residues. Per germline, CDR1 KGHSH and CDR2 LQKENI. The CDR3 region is CASSPPGKPYEQYV. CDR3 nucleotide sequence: TGTGCCAGCTCACCACCCGGCAAGCCCTACGAGCAGTACGTC.

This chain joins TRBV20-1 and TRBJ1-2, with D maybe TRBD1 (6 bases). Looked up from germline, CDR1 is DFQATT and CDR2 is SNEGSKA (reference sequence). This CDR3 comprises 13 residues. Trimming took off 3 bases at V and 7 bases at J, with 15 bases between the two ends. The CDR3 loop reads CSARPTGRRGYTF. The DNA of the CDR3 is TGCAGTGCTAGGCCCACAGGGCGACGTGGCTACACCTTC.

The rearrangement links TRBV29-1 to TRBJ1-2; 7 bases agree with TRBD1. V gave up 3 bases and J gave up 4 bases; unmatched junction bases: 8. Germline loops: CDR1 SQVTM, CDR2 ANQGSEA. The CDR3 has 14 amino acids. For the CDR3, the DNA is TGCAGCGTTGAGTTGAGGGGGCGCAGCTATGGCTACACCTTC. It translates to CSVELRGRSYGYTF.

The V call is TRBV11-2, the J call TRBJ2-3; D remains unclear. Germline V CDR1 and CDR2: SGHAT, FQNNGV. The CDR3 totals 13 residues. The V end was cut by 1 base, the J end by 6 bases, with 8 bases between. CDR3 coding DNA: TGTGCCAGCAGCTTAGGTTATGGGGATACGCAGTATTTT. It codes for CASSLGYGDTQYF.

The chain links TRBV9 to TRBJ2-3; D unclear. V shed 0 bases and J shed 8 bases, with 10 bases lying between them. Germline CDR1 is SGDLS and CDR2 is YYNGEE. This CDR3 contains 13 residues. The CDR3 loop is CASSVAHLGTQYF. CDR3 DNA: TGTGCCAGCAGCGTAGCCCACTTAGGTACGCAGTATTTT.

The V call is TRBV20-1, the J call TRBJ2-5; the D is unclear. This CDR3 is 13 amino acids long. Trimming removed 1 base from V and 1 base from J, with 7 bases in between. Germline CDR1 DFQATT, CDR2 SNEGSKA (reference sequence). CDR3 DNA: TGCAGTGCTAGAGCGGCAGGCCAAGAGACCCAGTACTTC. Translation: CSARAAGQETQYF.

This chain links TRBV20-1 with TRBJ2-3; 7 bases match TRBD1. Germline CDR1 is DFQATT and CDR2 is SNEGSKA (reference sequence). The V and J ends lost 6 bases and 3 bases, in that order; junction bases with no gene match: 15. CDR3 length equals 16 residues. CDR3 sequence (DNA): TGCAGTGCCGATTTACGGGACAGCCTAGGGACAGATACGCAGTATTTT. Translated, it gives CSADLRDSLGTDTQYF.

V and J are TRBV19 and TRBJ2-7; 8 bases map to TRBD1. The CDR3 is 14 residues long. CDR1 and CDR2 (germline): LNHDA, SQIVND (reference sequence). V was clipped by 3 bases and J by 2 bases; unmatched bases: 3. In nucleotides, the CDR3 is TGTGCCAGTAGTATCGGGACAGGCCCCTACGAGCAGTACGTC. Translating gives CASSIGTGPYEQYV.

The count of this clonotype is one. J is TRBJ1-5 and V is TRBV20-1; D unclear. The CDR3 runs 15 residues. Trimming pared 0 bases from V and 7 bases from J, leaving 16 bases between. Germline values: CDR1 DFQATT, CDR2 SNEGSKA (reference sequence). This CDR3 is CSARDPRENLQPQHF. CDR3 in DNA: TGCAGTGCTAGAGATCCCCGGGAAAACCTACAGCCCCAGCATTTT.

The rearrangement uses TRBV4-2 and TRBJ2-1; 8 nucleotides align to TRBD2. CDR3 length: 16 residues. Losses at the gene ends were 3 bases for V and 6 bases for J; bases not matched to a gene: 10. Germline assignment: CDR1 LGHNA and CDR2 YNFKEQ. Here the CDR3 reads CASSQDWGLEINEQFF. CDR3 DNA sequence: TGTGCCAGCAGCCAGGACTGGGGACTAGAGATCAATGAGCAGTTCTTC.

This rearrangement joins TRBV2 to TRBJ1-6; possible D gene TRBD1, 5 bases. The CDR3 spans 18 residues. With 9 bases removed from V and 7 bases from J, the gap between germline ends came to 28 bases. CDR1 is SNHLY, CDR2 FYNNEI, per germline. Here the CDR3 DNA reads TGTGCCAGAGGTGGGGCCCTGGCACTCGAAACGGGAAATTCACCCCTCCACTTT. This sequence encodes CARGGALALETGNSPLHF.

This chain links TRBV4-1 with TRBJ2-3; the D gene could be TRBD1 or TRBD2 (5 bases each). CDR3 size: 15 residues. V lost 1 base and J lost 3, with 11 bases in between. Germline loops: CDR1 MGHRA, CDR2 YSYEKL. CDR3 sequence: CASSQAGARTDTQYF. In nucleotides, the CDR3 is TGCGCCAGCAGCCAAGCCGGGGCTAGAACAGATACGCAGTATTTT.

The CDR3 bases are TGCAGTGCTGCCGGGGAGGGGCGAGAGACCCAGTACTTC. Amino acid sequence: CSAAGEGRETQYF. V and J are TRBV20-1 and TRBJ2-5, with 7 bases that match TRBD2. Losses at the gene ends were 5 bases for V and 4 bases for J; bases not matched to a gene: 7. CDR1 is DFQATT, CDR2 SNEGSKA, per germline (reference sequence). CDR3 size: 13 residues.

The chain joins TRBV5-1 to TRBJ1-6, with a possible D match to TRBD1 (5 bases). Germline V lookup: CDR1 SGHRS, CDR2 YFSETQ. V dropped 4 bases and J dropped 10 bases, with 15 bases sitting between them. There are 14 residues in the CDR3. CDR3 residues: CASSGGTSGSPLHF. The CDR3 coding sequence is TGCGCCAGCAGCGGCGGGACCTCTGGATCACCCCTCCACTTT.

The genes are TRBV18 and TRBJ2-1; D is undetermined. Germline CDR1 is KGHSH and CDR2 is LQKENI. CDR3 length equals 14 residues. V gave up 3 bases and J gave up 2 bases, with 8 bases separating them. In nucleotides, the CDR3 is TGTGCCAGCTCACCGTTACCGACCTACAATGAGCAGTTCTTC. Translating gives CASSPLPTYNEQFF.

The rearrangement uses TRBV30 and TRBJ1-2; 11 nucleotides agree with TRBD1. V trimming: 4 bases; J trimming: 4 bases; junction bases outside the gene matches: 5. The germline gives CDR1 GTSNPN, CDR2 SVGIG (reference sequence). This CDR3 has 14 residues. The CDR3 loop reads CAWTGTGGSYGYTF. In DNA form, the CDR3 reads TGTGCCTGGACGGGGACAGGGGGAAGCTATGGCTACACCTTC.

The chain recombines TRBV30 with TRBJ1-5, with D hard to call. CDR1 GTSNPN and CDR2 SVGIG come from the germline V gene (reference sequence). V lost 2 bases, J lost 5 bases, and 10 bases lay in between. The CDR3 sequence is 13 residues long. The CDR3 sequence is CAWSQGRDQPQHF. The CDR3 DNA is TGTGCCTGGAGTCAAGGGAGGGATCAGCCCCAGCATTTT.

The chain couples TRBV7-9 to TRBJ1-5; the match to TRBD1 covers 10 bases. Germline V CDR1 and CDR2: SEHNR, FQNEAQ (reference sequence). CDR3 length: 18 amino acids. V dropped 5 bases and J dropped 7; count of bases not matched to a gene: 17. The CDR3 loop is CASSPSIPGTGDGQPQHF. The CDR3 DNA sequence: TGTGCCAGCAGCCCTAGCATCCCCGGGACAGGGGATGGACAGCCCCAGCATTTT.

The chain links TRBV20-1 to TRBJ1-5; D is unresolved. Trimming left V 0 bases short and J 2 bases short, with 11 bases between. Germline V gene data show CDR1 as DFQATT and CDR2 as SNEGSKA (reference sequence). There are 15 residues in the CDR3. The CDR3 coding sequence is TGCAGTGCTAGAGACGAGGGTAAGGGCAATCAGCCCCAGCATTTT. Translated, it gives CSARDEGKGNQPQHF.

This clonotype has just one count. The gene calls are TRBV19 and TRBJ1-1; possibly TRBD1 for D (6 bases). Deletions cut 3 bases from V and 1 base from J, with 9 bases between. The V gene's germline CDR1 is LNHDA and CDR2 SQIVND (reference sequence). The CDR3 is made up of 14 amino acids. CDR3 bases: TGTGCCAGTAGTATCGGACAGCCGAACACTGAAGCTTTCTTT. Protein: CASSIGQPNTEAFF.

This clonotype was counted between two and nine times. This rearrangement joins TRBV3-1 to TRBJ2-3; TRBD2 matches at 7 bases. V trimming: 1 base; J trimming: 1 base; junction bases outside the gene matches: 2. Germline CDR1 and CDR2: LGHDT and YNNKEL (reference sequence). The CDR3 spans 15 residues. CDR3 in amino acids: CASSQGGGGTDTQYF. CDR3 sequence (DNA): TGTGCCAGCAGCCAAGGCGGGGGAGGCACAGATACGCAGTATTTT.

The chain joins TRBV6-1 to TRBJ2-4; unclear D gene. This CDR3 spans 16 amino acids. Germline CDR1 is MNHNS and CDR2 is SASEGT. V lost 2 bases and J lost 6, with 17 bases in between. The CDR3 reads CASSEREGIVGNIQYF. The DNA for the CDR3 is TGTGCCAGCAGTGAACGAGAAGGGATAGTGGGAAACATTCAGTACTTC.

The CDR3 DNA reads TGTGCCAGCAGCCCAGCGGGACAGGGTGGCTACACCTTC. Encoded protein: CASSPAGQGGYTF. The chain recombines TRBV5-6 with TRBJ1-2, with 9 positions matching TRBD1. Germline assignment: CDR1 SGHDT and CDR2 YYEEEE. The CDR3 is 13 amino acids. With 4 bases clipped from V and 7 bases from J, the junction kept 5 bases outside the gene matches.

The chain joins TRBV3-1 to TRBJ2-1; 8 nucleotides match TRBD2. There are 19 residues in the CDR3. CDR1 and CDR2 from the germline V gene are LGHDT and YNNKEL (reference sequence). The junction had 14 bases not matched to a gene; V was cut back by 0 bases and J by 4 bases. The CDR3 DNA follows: TGTGCCAGCAGCCAAGATCGTTCATCGGCATCGGGGGGGTACAATGAGCAGTTCTTC. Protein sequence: CASSQDRSSASGGYNEQFF.

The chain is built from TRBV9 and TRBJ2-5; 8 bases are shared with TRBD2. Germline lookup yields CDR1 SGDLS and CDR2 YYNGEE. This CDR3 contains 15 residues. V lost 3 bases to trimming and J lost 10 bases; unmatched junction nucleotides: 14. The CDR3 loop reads CASSAEMAGGLHQYF. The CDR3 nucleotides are TGTGCCAGCAGCGCCGAAATGGCGGGGGGTCTTCACCAGTACTTC.

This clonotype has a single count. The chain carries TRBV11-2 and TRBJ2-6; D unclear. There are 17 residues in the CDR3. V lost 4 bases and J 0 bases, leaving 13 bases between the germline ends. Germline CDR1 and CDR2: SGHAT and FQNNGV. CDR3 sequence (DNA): TGTGCCAGCAGCTCAAAAGGGTATAACTCTGGGGCCAACGTCCTGACTTTC. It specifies CASSSKGYNSGANVLTF.

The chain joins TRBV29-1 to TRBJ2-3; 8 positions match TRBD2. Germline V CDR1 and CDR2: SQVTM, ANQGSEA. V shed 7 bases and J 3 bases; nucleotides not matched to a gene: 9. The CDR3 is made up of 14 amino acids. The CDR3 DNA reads TGCAGCGGAACGAGCGGGGGTGGTACAGATACGCAGTATTTT. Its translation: CSGTSGGGTDTQYF.

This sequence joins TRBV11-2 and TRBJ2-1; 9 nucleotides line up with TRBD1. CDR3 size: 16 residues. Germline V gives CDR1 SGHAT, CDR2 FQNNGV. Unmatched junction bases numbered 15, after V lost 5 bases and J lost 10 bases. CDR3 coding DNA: TGTGCCAGCAGCACGCTCCCGGGACAGGGTTTTGAGGAGCAGTTCTTC. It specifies CASSTLPGQGFEEQFF.

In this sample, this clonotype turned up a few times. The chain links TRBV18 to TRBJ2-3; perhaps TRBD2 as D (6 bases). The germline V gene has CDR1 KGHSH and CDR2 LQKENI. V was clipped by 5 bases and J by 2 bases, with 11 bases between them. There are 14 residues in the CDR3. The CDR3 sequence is CASSSGLATDTQYF. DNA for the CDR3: TGTGCCAGCTCATCGGGACTTGCCACAGATACGCAGTATTTT.

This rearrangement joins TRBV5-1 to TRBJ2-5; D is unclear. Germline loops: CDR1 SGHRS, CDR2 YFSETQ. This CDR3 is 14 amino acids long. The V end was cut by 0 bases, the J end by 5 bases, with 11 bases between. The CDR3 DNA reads TGCGCCAGCAGCTTGGGGCCTCAACGGGAGACCCAGTACTTC. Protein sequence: CASSLGPQRETQYF.